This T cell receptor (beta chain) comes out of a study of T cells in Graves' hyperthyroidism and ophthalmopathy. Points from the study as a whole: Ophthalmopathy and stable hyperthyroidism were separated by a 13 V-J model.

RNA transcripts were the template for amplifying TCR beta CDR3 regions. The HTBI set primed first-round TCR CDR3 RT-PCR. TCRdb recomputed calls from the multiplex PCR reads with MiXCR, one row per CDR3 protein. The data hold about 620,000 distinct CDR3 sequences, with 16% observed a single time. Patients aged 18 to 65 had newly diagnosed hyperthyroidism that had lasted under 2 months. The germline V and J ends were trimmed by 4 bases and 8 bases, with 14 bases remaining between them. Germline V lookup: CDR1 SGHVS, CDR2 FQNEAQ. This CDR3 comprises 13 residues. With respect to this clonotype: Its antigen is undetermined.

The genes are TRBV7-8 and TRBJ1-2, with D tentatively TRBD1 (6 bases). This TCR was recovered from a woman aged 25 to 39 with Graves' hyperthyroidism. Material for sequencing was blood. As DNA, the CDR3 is TGTGCCAGCAGCTCCAACCAGGGGAGCGGCTACACCTTC. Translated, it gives CASSSNQGSGYTF. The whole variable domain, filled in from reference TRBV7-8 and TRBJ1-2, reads GAGVSQSPRYKVAKRGQDVALRCDPISGHVSLFWYQQALGQGPEFLTYFQNEAQLDKSGLPSDRFFAERPEGSVSTLKIQRTQQEDSAVYLCASSSNQGSGYTFGSGTRLTVV.